A selection of T cell receptor beta chains follows, all from one sample in a study of early T cells in non-severe SARS-CoV-2 infection. TCRdb itself ran the 5' RACE reads through MiXCR, one entry per CDR3 protein. There are roughly 27,000 distinct CDR3 sequences in the sample; roughly 5% occur only once, and roughly a tenth lies in the top ten. Sample: whole blood. The receptor source for this set is an adult who was a healthcare worker with PCR-confirmed SARS-CoV-2 infection or an uninfected control (not recorded which). The CDR3 runs from the conserved cysteine through the conserved F or W. A D gene is named only where the DNA matches it firmly. Size is omitted from some rows. Given values are once, few, many or a class for expanded clones.

j_call | d_call | clone_size | v_call | cdr3_nt | cdr3_aa
TRBJ1-4 | TRBD1 | many | TRBV12-3/TRBV12-4 | TGTGCCAGCAGTCTAGTACAGGGGGCGGTTGAAAAACTGTTTTTT | CASSLVQGAVEKLFF
TRBJ2-7 | - | many | TRBV7-9 | TGTGCCAGCAGCCTGCGGGACAGCTACGAGCAGTACTTC | CASSLRDSYEQYF
TRBJ2-7 | TRBD2 | once | TRBV20-1 | TGCAGTGCTAGAGTAGCGGGAAAGTCGTACGAGCAGTACTTC | CSARVAGKSYEQYF
TRBJ2-2 | - | many | TRBV24-1 | TGTGCCACCAGTGAGGGAGGACAGGAGAACACCGGGGAGCTGTTTTTT | CATSEGGQENTGELFF
TRBJ2-1 | TRBD2 | many | TRBV27 | TGTGCCACCGCACGAGCGGGGCAACCCAATGAGCAGTTCTTC | CATARAGQPNEQFF
TRBJ1-5 | - | many | TRBV6-2/TRBV6-3 | TGTGCCAGCAGCGGAGGGAAGTGGAGCAATCAGCCCCAGCATTTT | CASSGGKWSNQPQHF
TRBJ2-2 | - | many | TRBV7-9 | TGTGCCAGCAGCTTATTAGGCAAGAACACCGGGGAGCTGTTTTTT | CASSLLGKNTGELFF
TRBJ2-7 | TRBD1 | many | TRBV25-1 | TGTGCCAGCAGTGGGACAGGGGGCGGCGAGCAGTACTTC | CASSGTGGGEQYF
TRBJ1-1 | - | many | TRBV7-2 | TGTGCCAGCAGCTCCGGGGTGCGGCCGCCTGAAGCTTTCTTT | CASSSGVRPPEAFF
TRBJ2-5 | TRBD2 | few | TRBV9 | TGTGCCAGCAGCGTAGACACTAGCGGGGCGCTAGAAGAGACCCAGTACTTC | CASSVDTSGALEETQYF
TRBJ2-3 | - | many | TRBV30 | TGTGCCTGGAGTTTCTCCAAGACTAGCACAGATACGCAGTATTTT | CAWSFSKTSTDTQYF
TRBJ2-1 | TRBD1 | many | TRBV9 | TGTGCCAGCAGCGTTATGGGACAGGGGGCCTATGAGCAGTTCTTC | CASSVMGQGAYEQFF
TRBJ1-5 | - | - | TRBV5-8 | TGTGCCAGCAGCTCCCGGGGGTATAGCAATCAGCCCCAGCATTTT | CASSSRGYSNQPQHF
TRBJ2-3 | - | many | TRBV20-1 | TGCAGTGCCGACCGGCCGAGCACAGATACGCAGTATTTT | CSADRPSTDTQYF
TRBJ1-2 | - | many | TRBV30 | TGTGCCTGGAGTCAGAGGCACACAGCTAACTATGGCTACACCTTC | CAWSQRHTANYGYTF
TRBJ1-2 | TRBD1 | many | TRBV6-1 | TGTGCCAGCAGTCTACGACAGGGGAGTTTCTATGGCTACACCTTC | CASSLRQGSFYGYTF
TRBJ2-1 | - | few | TRBV4-3 | TGCGCCAGCAGCCAAGACGGACTAGGGGGGAATGAGCAGTTCTTC | CASSQDGLGGNEQFF
TRBJ2-1 | - | many | TRBV7-9 | TGTGCCAGCAGCTTAGGGGATCCCTGGGATGAGCAGTTCTTC | CASSLGDPWDEQFF
TRBJ1-3 | - | many | TRBV13 | TGTGCCAGCAGCTTAGGGCGGGGTTCCCTCTCTGGAAACACCATATATTTT | CASSLGRGSLSGNTIYF
TRBJ2-2 | - | - | TRBV28 | TGTGCCAGCCTCTACGGGCGGACGAACACCGGGGAGCTGTTTTTT | CASLYGRTNTGELFF
TRBJ1-2 | - | few | TRBV4-3 | TGCGCCAGCAGCCAGCGACAGGACCCAATAGTTAACTATGGCTACACCTTC | CASSQRQDPIVNYGYTF
TRBJ2-5 | - | many | TRBV5-6 | TGTGCCAGCAGCTTGTCTCGGTTCAGGGGCACGCCGACGGGGAGAGAGACCCAGTACTTC | CASSLSRFRGTPTGRETQYF
TRBJ2-2 | - | few | TRBV27 | TGTGCCAGCAGTGGGACAAACACCGGGGAGCTGTTTTTT | CASSGTNTGELFF
TRBJ2-5 | - | few | TRBV29-1 | TGCAGCGTCGGACAACTCCTTACGGGGGACCAGTACTTC | CSVGQLLTGDQYF
TRBJ2-3 | TRBD2 | many | TRBV5-4 | TGTGCCAGCAGCCGGCTGGCTAGCGGGGGGAGAGATACGCAGTATTTT | CASSRLASGGRDTQYF
TRBJ2-1 | TRBD2 | - | TRBV4-2 | TGTGCCAGCAGCCAAGAGGGAGGCGGGGGGCTAAATGAGCAGTTCTTC | CASSQEGGGGLNEQFF
TRBJ2-1 | - | - | TRBV6-2/TRBV6-3 | TGTGCCAGCAGTTACTCGAAGGTGAATGAGCAGTTCTTC | CASSYSKVNEQFF
TRBJ2-2 | TRBD2 | many | TRBV3-1 | TGTGCCAGCAGGGGCCGGCTAGCGGATACCGGGGAGCTGTTTTTT | CASRGRLADTGELFF
TRBJ2-1 | - | many | TRBV20-1 | TGCAGTGCTAGCAAGGCAGCGTCTCTCAATGAGCAGTTCTTC | CSASKAASLNEQFF
TRBJ2-1 | - | many | TRBV20-1 | TGCAGTGCTCAGGAGGGCTATTACAATGAGCAGTTCTTC | CSAQEGYYNEQFF
TRBJ2-3 | - | many | TRBV10-1 | TGCGCCAGCAAGGACGAGAAGGGGACAGATACGCAGTATTTT | CASKDEKGTDTQYF
TRBJ2-3 | - | many | TRBV4-2 | TGTGCCAGCAGCCAAGTGTCCGGGGGTGGAACAGATACGCAGTATTTT | CASSQVSGGGTDTQYF
TRBJ2-7 | TRBD1 | - | TRBV27 | TGTGCCAGCAGGACCACAGGGGTATCCTACGAGCAGTACTTC | CASRTTGVSYEQYF
TRBJ2-2 | - | few | TRBV7-2 | TGTGCCAGCAGCTCATTACAGGGCCAAACCGGGGAGCTGTTTTTT | CASSSLQGQTGELFF
TRBJ1-5 | - | many | TRBV6-5 | TGTGCCAGCAGTTACAGACCGCATAGCAATCAGCCCCAGCATTTT | CASSYRPHSNQPQHF
TRBJ2-2 | - | many | TRBV24-1 | TGTGCCACCATGGGGGCGAACACCGGGGAGCTGTTTTTT | CATMGANTGELFF
TRBJ1-1 | - | many | TRBV20-1 | TGCAGTGCTAGAGATGCCAGACTGAACACTGAAGCTTTCTTT | CSARDARLNTEAFF
TRBJ2-2 | TRBD2 | many | TRBV7-9 | TGTGCCAGCAGCCCATCATTGGCGCGGGAGGGCACGACCGGGGAGCTGTTTTTT | CASSPSLAREGTTGELFF
TRBJ2-7 | - | few | TRBV12-3/TRBV12-4 | TGTGCCAGCAGCTATAACCACTACGAGCAGTACTTC | CASSYNHYEQYF